The present T cell receptor beta chain was sequenced within a study of read filtering for tumor transcriptome and immune sequencing. The library was built from roughly 400 ng RNA with molecular barcoded adaptors for alpha/delta and beta/gamma chains. TCRdb used MiXCR to reprocess the reads, holding one entry per CDR3 protein. Of about 60,000 distinct CDR3 sequences in the sample, approximately 15% were seen once. In germline, CDR1 is SQVTM, CDR2 ANQGSEA. This CDR3 spans 13 amino acids. V trimming: 4 bases; J trimming: 1 base; junction bases outside the gene matches: 0. This clonotype turned up a few times. Its target is not known. The study, taken as a whole, reports: IR-seq captured clonotypes deeper and more reliably than RNA-seq. IR-seq and RNA-seq agreed better without single-read clonotypes.

The chain recombines TRBV29-1 with TRBJ2-3; 9 bases map to TRBD1. Sequencing was done on a sample of a population of CD138-negative cells sorted from bone marrow. The clonotype comes from a donor aged 40 or older with multiple myeloma. The CDR3 protein is CSVGQGGTDTQYF. CDR3 DNA sequence: TGCAGCGTTGGACAGGGGGGCACAGATACGCAGTATTTT.